Following are 23 T cell receptor beta chains from one sample sequenced in a study of identical twins. TCRdb itself ran the 5' RACE reads through MiXCR, one entry per CDR3 protein. Among over 550,000 distinct CDR3 sequences listed, just over 7% were seen once. This sample also belongs to another study, concerning yellow fever vaccine responses in identical twins.

Sequenced material: PBMCs. These receptors were taken from a young woman in good health.

This clonotype was found many times. The chain carries TRBV29-1 and TRBJ1-2, with D maybe TRBD1 (5 bases). V shed 1 base and J shed 6 bases, with 18 bases lying between them. This CDR3 is 15 amino acids long. Per the germline V gene, CDR1 is SQVTM and CDR2 is ANQGSEA. In nucleotides, the CDR3 is TGCAGCGTTGAAGCCCCCCAAACAGGACGCGATGGCTACACCTTC. Protein sequence: CSVEAPQTGRDGYTF.

The rearrangement uses TRBV24-1 and TRBJ2-3; D is possibly TRBD1 (5 bases). The CDR3 is 12 amino acids. Germline V lookup: CDR1 KGHDR, CDR2 SFDVKD. Trimming removed 6 bases at V and 4 bases at J, with 7 bases between. CDR3 amino acids: CATSLQADTQYF. In DNA, the CDR3 is TGTGCCACCAGTTTACAGGCAGATACGCAGTATTTT.

This clonotype showed up many times. This chain uses TRBV10-3 with TRBJ2-7; tentative D call: TRBD1 (5 bases). Trimming removed 3 bases from V and 6 bases from J, with 9 bases in between. This CDR3 has 12 amino acids. Germline loops: CDR1 ENHRY, CDR2 SYGVKD. CDR3 in DNA: TGTGCCATCAGTGATTCAGGGTTCGAGCAGTACGTC. It encodes CAISDSGFEQYV.

The chain combines TRBV7-9 with TRBJ2-6, with TRBD2 as a possible D gene (6 bases). CDR1 SEHNR and CDR2 FQNEAQ come from the germline V gene (reference sequence). This CDR3 has 17 residues. The V gene lost 8 bases and the J gene lost 4 bases, with 21 bases spanning the gap. CDR3 in amino acids: CASLRPGRSDGANVLTF. The CDR3 DNA reads TGTGCCAGCTTACGTCCGGGGAGGTCGGACGGGGCCAACGTCCTGACTTTC.

This clonotype was seen ten or more times. The chain employs TRBV2 and TRBJ1-1, with D uncertain. CDR1 and CDR2 (germline): SNHLY, FYNNEI. The CDR3 covers 16 residues. V was pared by 5 bases and J by 0 bases, with 16 bases between. The CDR3 region is CASSPPLKPLNTEAFF. The CDR3, as DNA: TGTGCCAGCAGTCCTCCACTCAAACCTCTGAACACTGAAGCTTTCTTT.

The chain couples TRBV5-6 to TRBJ1-2, with a tentative D call TRBD1 (5 bases). Germline CDR1 and CDR2: SGHDT and YYEEEE. CDR3 length: 16 residues. The V end lost 2 bases, the J end lost 0 bases, and 14 bases lay between the germline ends. CDR3 residues: CASSLDSQPTNYGYTF. The DNA of the CDR3 is TGTGCCAGCAGCTTAGACAGCCAACCCACTAACTATGGCTACACCTTC. Based on the CDR3 plus reference TRBV5-6 and TRBJ1-2, the full variable domain is DAGVTQSPTHLIKTRGQQVTLRCSPKSGHDTVSWYQQALGQGPQFIFQYYEEEERQRGNFPDRFSGHQFPNYSSELNVNALLLGDSALYLCASSLDSQPTNYGYTFGSGTRLTVV.

In this sample, this clonotype turned up a few times. The DNA of the CDR3 is TGTGCCAGCTCATCGGCCTTCTATGGCTACACCTTC. It encodes CASSSAFYGYTF. The chain links TRBV18 to TRBJ1-2; D call uncertain. The germline gives CDR1 KGHSH, CDR2 LQKENI. This CDR3 is built from 12 residues. V was cut by 5 bases and J by 4 bases, with 8 bases left in between.

This chain connects TRBV5-5 to TRBJ2-7; possible D gene TRBD2, 5 bases. The CDR3 runs 13 residues. CDR1 is SGHKS, CDR2 YYEKEE, per germline (reference sequence). Trimming cost V 1 base and J 7 bases, with 12 bases left between them. The DNA for the CDR3 is TGTGCCAGCAGCTTGCGGGATCCGGGGGAGCAGTACTTC. Protein: CASSLRDPGEQYF.

This clonotype was seen a few times. The chain combines TRBV5-1 with TRBJ2-3, with TRBD2 identical over 7 bases. CDR1 SGHRS and CDR2 YFSETQ come from the germline V gene. With 2 bases clipped from V and 1 base from J, the junction kept 7 bases outside the gene matches. There are 16 residues in the CDR3. The CDR3 DNA follows: TGCGCCAGCAGCTTTTTTCGAAGCGGGGGCACAGATACGCAGTATTTT. Translation: CASSFFRSGGTDTQYF.

This clonotype was seen more than once but under ten times. The gene calls are TRBV6-1 and TRBJ1-1; TRBD1 might be the D (6 bases). CDR1 MNHNS and CDR2 SASEGT come from the germline V gene. The V gene lost 1 base and the J gene lost 2 bases, with 8 bases spanning the gap. This CDR3 is built from 14 residues. This chain's CDR3 is CASSEGTVNTEAFF. As DNA, the CDR3 is TGTGCCAGCAGTGAAGGGACAGTTAACACTGAAGCTTTCTTT.

This clonotype came up many times. The V gene is TRBV12-3 or TRBV12-4, the J gene TRBJ2-1, with a tentative D call TRBD2 (6 bases). The CDR3 is made up of 14 amino acids. The V and J ends lost 5 bases and 2 bases respectively, with 10 bases between them. The CDR3, as DNA: TGTGCCAGCAGTCTTCGGGGGACCTACAATGAGCAGTTCTTC. This sequence encodes CASSLRGTYNEQFF.

There are a few counts of this clonotype. The chain is built from TRBV13 and TRBJ2-1; the match to TRBD1 covers 9 bases. The V and J ends lost 0 bases and 10 bases, in that order; junction bases with no gene match: 13. From germline, CDR1 is PRHDT and CDR2 FYEKMQ (reference sequence). The CDR3 consists of 17 residues. This chain's CDR3 is CASSLGLSGQGIREQFF. CDR3 DNA sequence: TGTGCCAGCAGCTTAGGCCTGTCGGGACAGGGCATAAGGGAGCAGTTCTTC. The full variable domain, its missing parts supplied by reference TRBV13 and TRBJ2-1, is AAGVIQSPRHLIKEKRETATLKCYPIPRHDTVYWYQQGPGQDPQFLISFYEKMQSDKGSIPDRFSAQQFSDYHSELNMSSLELGDSALYFCASSLGLSGQGIREQFFGPGTRLTVL.

There are a few counts of this clonotype. This chain links TRBV6-5 with TRBJ2-7; the D gene is possibly TRBD2 (6 bases). V was shortened by 2 bases and J by 3 bases, with 26 bases between the two germline ends. The CDR3 contains 19 residues. From germline, CDR1 is MNHEY and CDR2 SVGAGI. The CDR3 loop is CASSYTAGAAEVDYYEQYF. DNA for the CDR3: TGTGCCAGCAGTTACACTGCCGGGGCCGCCGAGGTGGACTACTACGAGCAGTACTTC.

The chain has TRBV6-1 and TRBJ2-7, with 9 bases fitting TRBD2. Trimming took 1 base from V and 5 from J; bases not matched to a gene: 12. This CDR3 contains 17 residues. Germline values: CDR1 MNHNS, CDR2 SASEGT. The CDR3 here is CASSEVPRGLARHEQYF. CDR3 DNA sequence: TGTGCCAGCAGTGAAGTGCCCAGGGGACTAGCTAGGCACGAGCAGTACTTC.

V and J are TRBV6-5 and TRBJ1-1, with a possible D match to TRBD1 (5 bases). Germline V gene data show CDR1 as MNHEY and CDR2 as SVGAGI. V lost 0 bases and J 1 base, leaving 12 bases between the germline ends. This CDR3 has 16 amino acids. The CDR3 bases are TGTGCCAGCAGTTACTCGGGGGTGGGGCCGAACACTGAAGCTTTCTTT. Its protein product is CASSYSGVGPNTEAFF.

Of note for this clonotype: One junction end does not reproduce the germline sequence, and a read error may be involved. The chain combines TRBV10-3 with TRBJ2-1; 13 bases fit TRBD2. Germline CDR1 reads ENHRY; CDR2 reads SYGVKD. The CDR3 totals 18 residues. The CDR3 DNA follows: TGTGCCATCAGTGAGCCGGGACTAGCGGGGAGCTCCTTCAATGAGCAGTTCTTC. Its translation: CAISEPGLAGSSFNEQFF.

This clonotype was found many times. V and J are TRBV12-3 or TRBV12-4 and TRBJ2-2; 12 nucleotides match TRBD2. CDR3 size: 17 residues. The V gene end was trimmed by 3 bases and the J gene end by 7 bases; junction bases not matched to a gene: 9. The CDR3 region is CASSFLPGLAGVGELFF. In DNA form, the CDR3 reads TGTGCCAGCAGTTTCCTGCCGGGACTAGCGGGTGTCGGGGAGCTGTTTTTT.

This chain links TRBV20-1 with TRBJ2-5; 9 nucleotides align to TRBD2. The germline gives CDR1 DFQATT, CDR2 SNEGSKA (reference sequence). CDR3 length: 16 amino acids. V gave up 1 base and J gave up 5 bases; unmatched junction bases: 11. The CDR3 DNA sequence: TGCAGTGCTAGAGGGAGAGCGGGGGGAGGAATGGAGACCCAGTACTTC. Its translation is CSARGRAGGGMETQYF.

The gene calls are TRBV5-6 and TRBJ2-2; either TRBD1 or TRBD2 may fit D (5 bases each). The CDR3 is 15 residues long. The germline V gene encodes CDR1 SGHDT and CDR2 YYEEEE. The V gene lost 1 base and the J gene lost 5 bases, with 12 bases spanning the gap. CDR3 loop: CASSLRGGRTGELFF. CDR3 nucleotide sequence: TGTGCCAGCAGCTTGAGGGGCGGGCGGACCGGGGAGCTGTTTTTT.

This clonotype was detected only a few times. The chain has TRBV6-5 and TRBJ1-5; D is unclear. The length of the CDR3 is 14 residues. V gave up 2 bases and J gave up 11 bases, with 16 bases separating them. The germline CDR1 and CDR2 sequences are MNHEY and SVGAGI. The CDR3 DNA follows: TGTGCCAGCAGTTACCTCGACAACGGTCACTCCCAGCATTTT. Translating it yields CASSYLDNGHSQHF.

This clonotype has at least ten counts. The V and J genes are TRBV14 and TRBJ2-1, with D possibly TRBD1 on 6 matching bases. CDR1 and CDR2 (germline): SGHDN, FVKESK. Trimming cost V 4 bases and J 4 bases, with 11 bases left between them. This CDR3 comprises 14 residues. The CDR3 DNA reads TGTGCCAGCAGCCGACGGGACACTTACAATGAGCAGTTCTTC. Its translation: CASSRRDTYNEQFF.

This clonotype appeared many times. This sequence joins TRBV10-3 and TRBJ2-1; 9 bases agree with TRBD1. The CDR3 covers 15 residues. The V gene end was trimmed by 3 bases and the J gene end by 6 bases; junction bases not matched to a gene: 6. Germline CDR1 and CDR2: ENHRY and SYGVKD. The CDR3 bases are TGTGCCATCAGTGAAGGTAGACAGGGGGTCAATGAGCAGTTCTTC. As protein: CAISEGRQGVNEQFF.

The chain joins TRBV28 to TRBJ2-1; 8 bases line up with TRBD1. V shed 6 bases and J 7 bases; nucleotides not matched to a gene: 11. This CDR3 is built from 15 residues. Germline V CDR1 and CDR2: MDHEN, SYDVKM. The CDR3 nucleotides read TGTGCCAGCAGCCCGGACAGGGTAAAGAATAATGAGCAGTTCTTC. Protein sequence: CASSPDRVKNNEQFF. The whole variable domain, filled in from reference TRBV28 and TRBJ2-1, reads DVKVTQSSRYLVKRTGEKVFLECVQDMDHENMFWYRQDPGLGLRLIYFSYDVKMKEKGDIPEGYSVSREKKERFSLILESASTNQTSMYLCASSPDRVKNNEQFFGPGTRLTVL.